A selection of T cell receptor beta chains follows, all from one sample in a study of memory CD4+ T cells and cytomegalovirus serostatus. Generated by immunoSEQ multiplex PCR, the TCRdb table keeps only in-frame clones and is missing some. In the table there are over 55,000 clones, 70% to 80% of which are singletons. Material: memory CD4+ T cells from blood. The receptor set was obtained from an adult in good health and CMV-seronegative. The CDR3 runs from the conserved cysteine through the conserved F or W. The order of the fields is J gene, D gene, V gene, clone size, CDR3 DNA, CDR3 protein. The D gene is left open where the match is weak. Some rows have no size entry. The others give once, few or many, or a class for an expanded clone.

J gene: TRBJ2-1; D gene: NA; V gene: TRBV9; clone size: few; CDR3 DNA: TGTGCCAGCAGTACCGACGGCAGCTCCTACAATGAGCAGTTCTTC; CDR3 protein: CASSTDGSSYNEQFF
J gene: TRBJ1-3; D gene: NA; V gene: TRBV5-6; clone size: NA; CDR3 DNA: TGTGCCAGCAGCTTGGTCGGGGGGCCCGGAAACACCATATATTTT; CDR3 protein: CASSLVGGPGNTIYF
J gene: TRBJ2-1; D gene: NA; V gene: TRBV7-9; clone size: NA; CDR3 DNA: TGTGCCAGCAGCCCCAAACCGGGACTGGGGAGCAATGAGCAGTTCTTC; CDR3 protein: CASSPKPGLGSNEQFF
J gene: TRBJ2-5; D gene: TRBD2; V gene: TRBV5-4; clone size: NA; CDR3 DNA: TGTGCCAGCAGCCAGGGACTAGCGGGAGGGCCGGAAGAGACCCAGTACTTC; CDR3 protein: CASSQGLAGGPEETQYF
J gene: TRBJ1-3; D gene: NA; V gene: TRBV4-1; clone size: NA; CDR3 DNA: TGCGCCAGCAGCCAAGATCTGGCAGCTACTGGAAACACCATATATTTT; CDR3 protein: CASSQDLAATGNTIYF
J gene: TRBJ2-7; D gene: NA; V gene: TRBV30; clone size: once; CDR3 DNA: TGTGCCTGGAGTGTACGGGGTGGCGAGCAGTACTTC; CDR3 protein: CAWSVRGGEQYF
J gene: TRBJ1-3; D gene: TRBD1; V gene: TRBV18; clone size: once; CDR3 DNA: TGTGCCAGCTCACTCCCGACAGGGAGTGAAGGAAACACCATATATTTT; CDR3 protein: CASSLPTGSEGNTIYF
J gene: TRBJ2-7; D gene: NA; V gene: TRBV6-5; clone size: few; CDR3 DNA: TGTGCCAGCCGAGTTGAGACGGACCCTTCCTACGAGCAGTACTTC; CDR3 protein: CASRVETDPSYEQYF
J gene: TRBJ1-4; D gene: NA; V gene: TRBV6-5; clone size: NA; CDR3 DNA: TGTGCCAGCAGTTACTCGATAGAGGGGGAAAAACTGTTTTTT; CDR3 protein: CASSYSIEGEKLFF
J gene: TRBJ1-2; D gene: TRBD1; V gene: TRBV5-1; clone size: NA; CDR3 DNA: TGCGCCAGCAGCTTGGTAGTAGCGGCAGGGGGTGGCTACACCTTC; CDR3 protein: CASSLVVAAGGGYTF
J gene: TRBJ1-2; D gene: NA; V gene: TRBV6-1; clone size: NA; CDR3 DNA: TGTGCCAGCAGGAGCCCGGACAGAAACTATGGCTACACCTTC; CDR3 protein: CASRSPDRNYGYTF
J gene: TRBJ2-1; D gene: NA; V gene: TRBV7-5; clone size: NA; CDR3 DNA: TGTGCCAGAAGCTTCCCGGGGGACAATGAGCAGTTCTTC; CDR3 protein: CARSFPGDNEQFF
J gene: TRBJ2-2; D gene: NA; V gene: TRBV5-1; clone size: NA; CDR3 DNA: TGCGCCAGCAGCGAACAGGGTCTTCGGTCGGCGGAGCTGTTTTTT; CDR3 protein: CASSEQGLRSAELFF
J gene: TRBJ2-7; D gene: NA; V gene: TRBV14; clone size: NA; CDR3 DNA: TGTGCCAGCAGCCAAGTCACGACCCGGGGATGGGACGAGCAGTACTTC; CDR3 protein: CASSQVTTRGWDEQYF
J gene: TRBJ2-3; D gene: TRBD2; V gene: TRBV5-1; clone size: NA; CDR3 DNA: TGCGCCAGCAGCTTGCTCGCGACTAGCGGGACCCCCACAGATACGCAGTATTTT; CDR3 protein: CASSLLATSGTPTDTQYF
J gene: TRBJ1-3; D gene: NA; V gene: TRBV11-2; clone size: once; CDR3 DNA: TGTGCCAGCAGCTATACAAGGGTTGGAAACACCATATATTTT; CDR3 protein: CASSYTRVGNTIYF
J gene: TRBJ2-7; D gene: NA; V gene: TRBV7-8; clone size: NA; CDR3 DNA: TGTGCCAGCAGCTCCCCAGAGACAGCTCTGTACGAGCAGTACTTC; CDR3 protein: CASSSPETALYEQYF
J gene: TRBJ2-1; D gene: NA; V gene: TRBV9; clone size: NA; CDR3 DNA: TGTGCCAGCAGCGGGACGGTATCTCCGGGCAATGAGCAGTTCTTC; CDR3 protein: CASSGTVSPGNEQFF
J gene: TRBJ1-4; D gene: TRBD1; V gene: TRBV7-9; clone size: once; CDR3 DNA: TGTGCCAGCAGCCACGGACAGGGAGGTAATGAAAAACTGTTTTTT; CDR3 protein: CASSHGQGGNEKLFF
J gene: TRBJ2-3; D gene: TRBD1; V gene: TRBV5-5; clone size: NA; CDR3 DNA: TGTGCCAGCAGCGGACAGGTCGGCGCAGATACGCAGTATTTT; CDR3 protein: CASSGQVGADTQYF
J gene: TRBJ2-4; D gene: NA; V gene: TRBV5-6; clone size: NA; CDR3 DNA: TGTGCCAGCAGACCCGCGGGGAGTCAAAACATTCAGTACTTC; CDR3 protein: CASRPAGSQNIQYF
J gene: TRBJ2-1; D gene: NA; V gene: TRBV20-1; clone size: NA; CDR3 DNA: TGCAGTGCATCGACTAGTAATGAGCAGTTCTTC; CDR3 protein: CSASTSNEQFF
J gene: TRBJ1-4; D gene: NA; V gene: TRBV6-6; clone size: NA; CDR3 DNA: TGTGCCGTACAGGGTTCTTTGGGTGAAAAACTGTTTTTT; CDR3 protein: CAVQGSLGEKLFF
J gene: TRBJ2-2; D gene: TRBD1; V gene: TRBV6-1; clone size: NA; CDR3 DNA: TGTGCCAGCAGTGTAGGCACAGGGGCGGTCACCGGGGAGCTGTTTTTT; CDR3 protein: CASSVGTGAVTGELFF
J gene: TRBJ2-2; D gene: NA; V gene: TRBV7-9; clone size: NA; CDR3 DNA: TGTGCCAGCAGCTTAGGTCGGCGGATCGCGAACACCGGGGAGCTGTTTTTT; CDR3 protein: CASSLGRRIANTGELFF
J gene: TRBJ1-2; D gene: NA; V gene: TRBV19; clone size: few; CDR3 DNA: TGTGCCAGTAGTACCCCAAGGCAGGTTTGGGTCATTGGTGGCTACACCTTC; CDR3 protein: CASSTPRQVWVIGGYTF
J gene: TRBJ2-2; D gene: NA; V gene: TRBV7-3; clone size: NA; CDR3 DNA: TGTGCCAGCAGCCCCTCGAGTGTCGGGGAGCTGTTTTTT; CDR3 protein: CASSPSSVGELFF
J gene: TRBJ1-3; D gene: TRBD1; V gene: TRBV5-1; clone size: NA; CDR3 DNA: TGCGCCAGCAGCCCCGGGACAGCACTCAGCTCTGGAAACACCATATATTTT; CDR3 protein: CASSPGTALSSGNTIYF
J gene: TRBJ1-4; D gene: NA; V gene: TRBV5-1; clone size: NA; CDR3 DNA: TGCGCCAGCAGCGTCACGGGGAATAGGAACGAAAAACTGTTTTTT; CDR3 protein: CASSVTGNRNEKLFF
J gene: TRBJ1-2; D gene: NA; V gene: TRBV7-2; clone size: NA; CDR3 DNA: TGTGCCAGCAGCCCCCCTCAGGGGAGGAACTATGGCTACACCTTC; CDR3 protein: CASSPPQGRNYGYTF
J gene: TRBJ2-2; D gene: TRBD1; V gene: TRBV19; clone size: NA; CDR3 DNA: TGTGCCACCACACAGGGGGGCGGGGAGCTGTTTTTT; CDR3 protein: CATTQGGGELFF
J gene: TRBJ1-2; D gene: NA; V gene: TRBV5-6; clone size: NA; CDR3 DNA: TGTGCCAGCAGCTTCGAGGCCGGTCATAACTATGGCTACACCTTC; CDR3 protein: CASSFEAGHNYGYTF